The rows below give T cell receptor beta chains drawn from one sample of a study of cytomegalovirus exposure and HLA in healthy donors. Repertoires were generated with immunoSEQ multiplex PCR, while TCRdb's copy carries only in-frame clones and drops some. The sample contains about 120,000 clones, more than 75% of which appear only once. The sample taken for sequencing was PBMCs. The source of these receptors is a woman aged 40 to 49 in good health and CMV-seropositive. The CDR3 runs from the conserved cysteine through the conserved F or W. The D gene is left open where the match is weak. A clone size is listed for some rows: how often the clone was seen (once, few, many), or a class if it is expanded.

clone size: NA
V gene: TRBV5-4
J gene: TRBJ1-1
D gene: NA
CDR3 DNA: TGTGCCAGCAGCTTACAGGTCGTCGGCACTGAAGCTTTCTTT
CDR3 protein: CASSLQVVGTEAFF

clone size: NA
V gene: TRBV6-5
J gene: TRBJ2-7
D gene: TRBD1
CDR3 DNA: TGTGCCAGCAGTTTATACGCCGGGACAGACGGATACGAGCAGTACTTC
CDR3 protein: CASSLYAGTDGYEQYF

clone size: NA
V gene: TRBV30
J gene: TRBJ1-4
D gene: NA
CDR3 DNA: TGTGCCTGGAGCTCCACCGGGACACCAACTAATGAAAAACTGTTTTTT
CDR3 protein: CAWSSTGTPTNEKLFF

clone size: few
V gene: TRBV4-1
J gene: TRBJ2-2
D gene: TRBD1
CDR3 DNA: TGCGCCAGCAGCCAGTTGGGTCTGGACAGGGTAGCCGGGGAGCTGTTTTTT
CDR3 protein: CASSQLGLDRVAGELFF

clone size: few
V gene: TRBV5-1
J gene: TRBJ1-1
D gene: NA
CDR3 DNA: TGCGCCAGCAGCTTGCGGGTGGACACTGAAGCTTTCTTT
CDR3 protein: CASSLRVDTEAFF

clone size: NA
V gene: TRBV5-4
J gene: TRBJ1-6
D gene: NA
CDR3 DNA: TGTGCCAGCAGCGGGGGGGGTCAGGTGAATTCACCCCTCCACTTT
CDR3 protein: CASSGGGQVNSPLHF

clone size: NA
V gene: TRBV5-1
J gene: TRBJ2-2
D gene: TRBD2
CDR3 DNA: TGCGCCAGCAGCTTGGAGGCTAGCGGGGGGCCTGCGAACACCGGGGAGCTGTTTTTT
CDR3 protein: CASSLEASGGPANTGELFF

clone size: NA
V gene: TRBV29-1
J gene: TRBJ1-1
D gene: NA
CDR3 DNA: TGCAGCGTTGAAGGGCTACAGGGCAAGAACACTGAAGCTTTCTTT
CDR3 protein: CSVEGLQGKNTEAFF

clone size: once
V gene: TRBV9
J gene: TRBJ1-5
D gene: NA
CDR3 DNA: TGTGCCAGCAGCGTAGGAGCCAATCAGCCCCAGCATTTT
CDR3 protein: CASSVGANQPQHF

clone size: NA
V gene: TRBV30
J gene: TRBJ1-1
D gene: NA
CDR3 DNA: TGTGCCTGGGCTCTGGGCCTTGAAGCTTTCTTT
CDR3 protein: CAWALGLEAFF

clone size: few
V gene: TRBV4-2
J gene: TRBJ1-2
D gene: NA
CDR3 DNA: TGTGCCAGCAGCCAAGGGGCCGGGGAGGGCTACACCTTC
CDR3 protein: CASSQGAGEGYTF

clone size: few
V gene: TRBV5-8
J gene: TRBJ2-6
D gene: NA
CDR3 DNA: TGTGCCAGCAGACCTCAGGCTACTGGGGCCAACGTCCTGACTTTC
CDR3 protein: CASRPQATGANVLTF

clone size: NA
V gene: TRBV6-5
J gene: TRBJ1-1
D gene: TRBD1
CDR3 DNA: TGTGCCAGCATCCGGGACAGGCCAAGGTCTGAAGCTTTCTTT
CDR3 protein: CASIRDRPRSEAFF

clone size: once
V gene: TRBV4-1
J gene: TRBJ2-3
D gene: TRBD2
CDR3 DNA: TGCGCCAGCAGCCAAGATCAACTAGCGAACTTACCGTATTTT
CDR3 protein: CASSQDQLANLPYF

clone size: NA
V gene: TRBV5-6
J gene: TRBJ2-5
D gene: TRBD2
CDR3 DNA: TGTGCCAGCAGCTGGCCCGGGACTAGCGGAGAAGAGACCCAGTACTTC
CDR3 protein: CASSWPGTSGEETQYF

clone size: NA
V gene: TRBV14
J gene: TRBJ1-3
D gene: NA
CDR3 DNA: TGTGCCAGCAGCCATCGCGCCCGGGACACCATATATTTT
CDR3 protein: CASSHRARDTIYF

clone size: few
V gene: TRBV25-1
J gene: TRBJ2-2
D gene: NA
CDR3 DNA: TGTGCCAGCAGTGAGGCCACCGGGGAGCTGTTTTTT
CDR3 protein: CASSEATGELFF

clone size: NA
V gene: TRBV29-1
J gene: TRBJ1-1
D gene: NA
CDR3 DNA: TGCAGCGTAGGGGATGTGTTGGGGCCGAACACTGAAGCTTTCTTT
CDR3 protein: CSVGDVLGPNTEAFF

clone size: once
V gene: TRBV10-2
J gene: TRBJ1-5
D gene: TRBD1
CDR3 DNA: TGCGCCAGCAGTGAGGGGACCGGGACAGGGGGCCAGCCCCAGCATTTT
CDR3 protein: CASSEGTGTGGQPQHF

clone size: NA
V gene: TRBV5-1
J gene: TRBJ2-3
D gene: TRBD2
CDR3 DNA: TGCGCCAGCAGCTTTGGCGGGGGGGTGCCAGATACGCAGTATTTT
CDR3 protein: CASSFGGGVPDTQYF

clone size: NA
V gene: TRBV4-1
J gene: TRBJ1-3
D gene: TRBD1
CDR3 DNA: TGCGCCAGCAGCCAAGGAGGGACAGTGGCTGGAAACACCATATATTTT
CDR3 protein: CASSQGGTVAGNTIYF

clone size: NA
V gene: TRBV19
J gene: TRBJ1-5
D gene: NA
CDR3 DNA: TGTGCCAGTAGTCTTGAGAGCAATCAGCCCCAGCATTTT
CDR3 protein: CASSLESNQPQHF

clone size: NA
V gene: TRBV4-1
J gene: TRBJ1-5
D gene: NA
CDR3 DNA: TGCGCCAGCAGCCACCAGGGTCTGAGCAATCAGCCCCAGCATTTT
CDR3 protein: CASSHQGLSNQPQHF

clone size: few
V gene: TRBV6-1
J gene: TRBJ2-1
D gene: NA
CDR3 DNA: TGTGCCAGCAGTGAGCTTGGGGGCACCTACAATGAGCAGTTCTTC
CDR3 protein: CASSELGGTYNEQFF

clone size: many
V gene: TRBV10-3
J gene: TRBJ2-2
D gene: TRBD2
CDR3 DNA: TGTGCCATCAGTGAGTCGGTCGGAGCGGGGGGAGGCACCGGGGAGCTGTTTTTT
CDR3 protein: CAISESVGAGGGTGELFF

clone size: NA
V gene: TRBV25-1
J gene: TRBJ2-7
D gene: NA
CDR3 DNA: TGTGCCAGCAGTGAATATAACTACCCCTACGAGCAGTACTTC
CDR3 protein: CASSEYNYPYEQYF

clone size: NA
V gene: TRBV5-1
J gene: TRBJ1-3
D gene: NA
CDR3 DNA: TGCGCCAGCAGCTTGTATTCAGGGGACTCTGGAAACACCATATATTTT
CDR3 protein: CASSLYSGDSGNTIYF

clone size: NA
V gene: TRBV5-6
J gene: TRBJ2-1
D gene: TRBD2
CDR3 DNA: TGTGCCAGCAGCTTGGTGACTAGCGGGGGACAGAGCTCCTACAATGAGCAGTTCTTC
CDR3 protein: CASSLVTSGGQSSYNEQFF

clone size: NA
V gene: TRBV30
J gene: TRBJ2-1
D gene: TRBD2
CDR3 DNA: TGTGCCTGGAGTTCGGCTAGCGGGGGCCGTCGTTACAATGAGCAGTTCTTC
CDR3 protein: CAWSSASGGRRYNEQFF

clone size: NA
V gene: TRBV19
J gene: TRBJ1-1
D gene: TRBD1
CDR3 DNA: TGTGCCAGTAGTATAGCGACAGGGTACACTGAAGCTTTCTTT
CDR3 protein: CASSIATGYTEAFF

clone size: NA
V gene: TRBV7-2
J gene: TRBJ1-1
D gene: TRBD1
CDR3 DNA: TGTGCCAGCAGCTCGCGTACAGGGGGCATCTCCCCTGAAGCTTTCTTT
CDR3 protein: CASSSRTGGISPEAFF

clone size: NA
V gene: TRBV11-2
J gene: TRBJ2-2
D gene: NA
CDR3 DNA: TGTGCCAGCAGCTCCCTTCTCACCGGGGAGCTGTTTTTT
CDR3 protein: CASSSLLTGELFF

clone size: few
V gene: TRBV6-5
J gene: TRBJ2-7
D gene: NA
CDR3 DNA: TGTGCCAGCAGTTCACACGCCGGGACCTACGAGCAGTACTTC
CDR3 protein: CASSSHAGTYEQYF

clone size: NA
V gene: TRBV11-3
J gene: TRBJ2-3
D gene: NA
CDR3 DNA: TGTGCCAGCAGCGTAACTTTTACAGATACGCAGTATTTT
CDR3 protein: CASSVTFTDTQYF

clone size: few
V gene: TRBV7-8
J gene: TRBJ2-5
D gene: TRBD2
CDR3 DNA: TGTGCCAGCAGCTTAGCCCGCCCGTGGGGGGGACGGCAAGAGACCCAGTACTTC
CDR3 protein: CASSLARPWGGRQETQYF

clone size: NA
V gene: TRBV6-5
J gene: TRBJ2-7
D gene: NA
CDR3 DNA: TGTGCCAGCAGGGAGACAGGAAGCTCCTACGAGCAGTACTTC
CDR3 protein: CASRETGSSYEQYF

clone size: NA
V gene: TRBV28
J gene: TRBJ1-5
D gene: NA
CDR3 DNA: TGTGCCAGCTATTATAGCAATCAGCCCCAGCATTTT
CDR3 protein: CASYYSNQPQHF

clone size: NA
V gene: TRBV6-6
J gene: TRBJ1-3
D gene: NA
CDR3 DNA: TGTGCCAGCAGTACCCAGCAGGGTATTGGAAACACCATATATTTT
CDR3 protein: CASSTQQGIGNTIYF

clone size: NA
V gene: TRBV5-1
J gene: TRBJ1-3
D gene: NA
CDR3 DNA: TGCGCCAGCAGCTTGGCCGGGGGTCGTTATGGAAACACCATATATTTT
CDR3 protein: CASSLAGGRYGNTIYF

clone size: once
V gene: TRBV5-1
J gene: TRBJ2-1
D gene: NA
CDR3 DNA: TGCGCCAGCAGCACCTCGGGGGTCTACAATGAGCAGTTCTTC
CDR3 protein: CASSTSGVYNEQFF

clone size: NA
V gene: TRBV30
J gene: TRBJ1-2
D gene: TRBD1
CDR3 DNA: TGTGCCCGCCGACAGGGTGGCTACACCTTC
CDR3 protein: CARRQGGYTF

clone size: NA
V gene: TRBV7-9
J gene: TRBJ1-1
D gene: NA
CDR3 DNA: TGTGCCAGCAGTCGACTAGACGGGGACGGCACTGAAGCTTTCTTT
CDR3 protein: CASSRLDGDGTEAFF

clone size: NA
V gene: TRBV5-6
J gene: TRBJ2-5
D gene: NA
CDR3 DNA: TGTGCCAGCAGCTTTCAGCCACACCAGCATGGGGAGCAGTACTTC
CDR3 protein: CASSFQPHQHGEQYF

clone size: NA
V gene: TRBV30
J gene: TRBJ1-5
D gene: NA
CDR3 DNA: TGTGCCTGGAGTGTTAGGGGAATAGGCAATCAGCCCCAGCATTTT
CDR3 protein: CAWSVRGIGNQPQHF

clone size: NA
V gene: TRBV19
J gene: TRBJ2-2
D gene: NA
CDR3 DNA: TGTGCCAGCGCCACCGGGACACGCTCCACCGGGGAGCTGTTTTTT
CDR3 protein: CASATGTRSTGELFF

clone size: NA
V gene: TRBV18
J gene: TRBJ2-7
D gene: NA
CDR3 DNA: TGTGCCAGCTCGAGGACAGCTAACTACGAGCAGTACTTC
CDR3 protein: CASSRTANYEQYF

clone size: NA
V gene: TRBV6-1
J gene: TRBJ1-1
D gene: TRBD1
CDR3 DNA: TGTGCCAGCAGAGACAGGGTGAACACTGAAGCTTTCTTT
CDR3 protein: CASRDRVNTEAFF

clone size: NA
V gene: TRBV18
J gene: TRBJ1-1
D gene: NA
CDR3 DNA: TGTGCCAGCTCACCACCCGGGTCAGTCAGTGAAGCTTTCTTT
CDR3 protein: CASSPPGSVSEAFF

clone size: NA
V gene: TRBV7-9
J gene: TRBJ2-4
D gene: TRBD1
CDR3 DNA: TGTGCCAGCAGCTTGGGACAGCAAAACATTCAGTACTTC
CDR3 protein: CASSLGQQNIQYF

clone size: NA
V gene: TRBV30
J gene: TRBJ1-2
D gene: TRBD1
CDR3 DNA: TGTGCCTGGACCCGGCACAGGGGTGGCTACACCTTC
CDR3 protein: CAWTRHRGGYTF

clone size: NA
V gene: TRBV6-1
J gene: TRBJ1-4
D gene: NA
CDR3 DNA: TGTGCCAGCAGTGAAGCGTCATTGGCAGGTCGGGAGGTGTTTTTT
CDR3 protein: CASSEASLAGREVFF

clone size: NA
V gene: TRBV9
J gene: TRBJ1-4
D gene: NA
CDR3 DNA: TGTGCCAGCAGCGCCTCCGGACATTTTGAAAAACTGTTTTTT
CDR3 protein: CASSASGHFEKLFF

clone size: NA
V gene: TRBV14
J gene: TRBJ1-6
D gene: NA
CDR3 DNA: TGTGCCAGCAGCCAATCTACTTCCTCGAGCGGTTCACCCCTCCACTTT
CDR3 protein: CASSQSTSSSGSPLHF

clone size: NA
V gene: TRBV19
J gene: TRBJ1-2
D gene: NA
CDR3 DNA: TGTGCCAGTAGTATAAACGAGGAGGTCTATGGCTACACCTTC
CDR3 protein: CASSINEEVYGYTF

clone size: NA
V gene: TRBV6-1
J gene: TRBJ1-4
D gene: NA
CDR3 DNA: TGTGCCAGCAGCCCCCCAGGGAGGAAAACAGGATTTTTT
CDR3 protein: CASSPPGRKTGFF

clone size: NA
V gene: TRBV6-1
J gene: TRBJ1-1
D gene: TRBD1
CDR3 DNA: TGTGCCAGCAGTGAACTCGGGGACAGCACTGAAGCTTTCTTT
CDR3 protein: CASSELGDSTEAFF

clone size: NA
V gene: TRBV6-1
J gene: TRBJ2-2
D gene: NA
CDR3 DNA: TGTGCCAGCAGTGAAGCGTCGGGACATACGAACACCGGGGAGCTGTTTTTT
CDR3 protein: CASSEASGHTNTGELFF